This passage covers 9 T cell receptor beta chains from one sample sequenced in a study of chemoradiotherapy in HPV16-positive cancers. Profiled with immunoSEQ multiplex PCR; TCRdb holds only in-frame clones, not every one. The profile covers 30,000 or so clones, with 70% to 90% appearing a single time and approximately 4.6% taken by the ten largest. The sequences come from blood, collected from a patient who underwent chemoradiotherapy. The source of these receptors is a human donor with HPV-associated anogenital cancer.

Only a few counts were recorded for this clone. The chain employs TRBV6-4 and TRBJ2-3; 8 nucleotides line up with TRBD2. Per the germline V gene, CDR1 is MRHNA and CDR2 is SNTAGT. The CDR3 contains 16 residues. Trimming cost V 2 bases and J 1 base; bases outside gene matches: 5. CDR3 amino acids: CASSDASGGGTDTQYF. Here the CDR3 DNA reads TGTGCCAGCAGTGACGCTTCGGGAGGGGGCACAGATACGCAGTATTTT.

The V and J genes are TRBV30 and TRBJ2-7; D possibly corresponds to TRBD1 (6 bases). Germline CDR1 is GTSNPN and CDR2 is SVGIG (reference sequence). Trimming removed 7 bases at V and 0 bases at J, with 13 bases between. This CDR3 is built from 13 residues. The DNA for the CDR3 is TGTGCCTCGACAGGACAGTACTCCTACGAGCAGTACTTC. It encodes CASTGQYSYEQYF.

This chain joins TRBV5-4 and TRBJ2-5; D might be TRBD1 (5 bases). The V and J ends lost 6 bases and 4 bases respectively, with 10 bases between them. The CDR3 is made up of 12 amino acids. Germline V gives CDR1 SGHNT, CDR2 YYREEE (reference sequence). The CDR3 here is CASNQRGETQYF. Here the CDR3 DNA reads TGTGCCAGCAACCAAAGGGGAGAGACCCAGTACTTC.

The V gene is TRBV13, the J gene TRBJ1-2, with D unresolved. The CDR3 contains 13 residues. The germline V gene has CDR1 PRHDT and CDR2 FYEKMQ (reference sequence). The V end lost 6 bases, the J end lost 13 bases, and 21 bases lay between the germline ends. The CDR3 DNA follows: TGTGCCAGCAGAACCGGGAGTACGTGGCGCTTCACCTTC. It specifies CASRTGSTWRFTF.

The J gene is TRBJ2-5, the V gene TRBV14; TRBD1 matches at 7 bases. The end of the DNA is better explained by TRBJ2-7, so the J call may be wrong. Germline V gene sequence: CDR1 SGHDN, CDR2 FVKESK. The CDR3 is 21 residues long. In nucleotides, the CDR3 is TGTGCCAGCAGCCAAGAAGGTTTTTCACTTCTTGGGACAGTAAGCTCCTACGAGCAGTACTTC. Residues: CASSQEGFSLLGTVSSYEQYF.

This sequence joins TRBV11-3 and TRBJ2-3, with TRBD2 matching 11 bases. From germline, CDR1 is SGHNT and CDR2 YENEEA. The CDR3 is made up of 16 amino acids. The V gene end was trimmed by 5 bases and the J gene end by 1 base; junction bases not matched to a gene: 5. The chain's CDR3 is CASSQGTSGRTDTQYF. The CDR3 DNA reads TGTGCCAGCAGCCAAGGGACTAGCGGTCGCACAGATACGCAGTATTTT.

The rearrangement links TRBV7-9 to TRBJ2-5, with TRBD2 matching 12 bases. CDR3 size: 19 residues. Germline assignment: CDR1 SEHNR and CDR2 FQNEAQ (reference sequence). With 4 bases clipped from V and 5 bases from J, the junction kept 17 bases outside the gene matches. CDR3 DNA: TGTGCCAGCAGCTCATTCGCCCTAGCGGGGGGGAATTCGAGGGAGACCCAGTACTTC. It translates to CASSSFALAGGNSRETQYF.

The chain is built from TRBV6-5 and TRBJ2-6; D ambiguous. V was cut by 10 bases and J by 2 bases, with 12 bases left in between. The germline V gene encodes CDR1 MNHEY and CDR2 SVGAGI. The CDR3 runs to 14 residues. CDR3 in DNA: TGTGCCATCCGGACCGGTCCTGGGGCCAACGTCCTGACTTTC. This sequence encodes CAIRTGPGANVLTF.

The V gene is TRBV5-1, the J gene TRBJ2-7, with 9 bases aligning to TRBD2. J lost 5 bases, V lost 4 bases, and 16 bases had no gene match. There are 17 residues in the CDR3. Germline CDR1 reads SGHRS; CDR2 reads YFSETQ. CDR3 region: CASSPGGSGSQWNEQYF. For the CDR3, the DNA is TGCGCCAGCAGCCCGGGTGGTAGCGGGAGTCAGTGGAACGAGCAGTACTTC.